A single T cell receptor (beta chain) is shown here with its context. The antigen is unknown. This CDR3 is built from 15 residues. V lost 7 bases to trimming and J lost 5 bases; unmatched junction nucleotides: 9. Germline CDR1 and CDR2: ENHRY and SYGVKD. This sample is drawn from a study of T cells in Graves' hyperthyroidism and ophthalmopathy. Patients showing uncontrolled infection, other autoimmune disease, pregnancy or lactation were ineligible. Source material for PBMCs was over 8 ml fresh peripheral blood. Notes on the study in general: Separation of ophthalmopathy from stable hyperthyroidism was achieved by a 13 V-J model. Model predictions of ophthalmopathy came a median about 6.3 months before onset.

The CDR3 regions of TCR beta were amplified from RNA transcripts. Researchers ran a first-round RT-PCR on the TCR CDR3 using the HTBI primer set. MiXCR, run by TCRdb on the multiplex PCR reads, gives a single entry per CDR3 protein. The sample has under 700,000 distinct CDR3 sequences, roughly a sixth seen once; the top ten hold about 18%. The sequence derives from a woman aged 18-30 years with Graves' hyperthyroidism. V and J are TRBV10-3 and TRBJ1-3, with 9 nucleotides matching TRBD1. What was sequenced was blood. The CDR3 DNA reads TGTGCCATCACTCCGACAGGGGGTGAAAGAAACACCATATATTTT. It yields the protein CAITPTGGERNTIYF.